One and the same sample provided the 8 T cell receptor beta chains below, sequenced in a study of response to subunit inactivated influenza vaccine. TCRdb used MiXCR to reprocess the RT-PCR reads, holding one entry per CDR3 protein. The sample carries 450,000 to 700,000 distinct CDR3 sequences, 12% to 15% recorded once. Here the sequenced sample was PBMCs from blood, taken roughly 12 days after vaccination. All receptors derive from a man aged 50 to 60 who received an inactivated influenza vaccine.

This clonotype was seen only a few times. This rearrangement joins TRBV28 to TRBJ2-5; TRBD1 matches 7 bases. The germline CDR1 and CDR2 sequences are MDHEN and SYDVKM. The CDR3 covers 15 residues. Trimming cost V 8 bases and J 4 bases; bases outside gene matches: 13. The CDR3 DNA is TGTGCCAGCCTACGAGTGACAGGGAGTGGAGAGACCCAGTACTTC. It is translated as CASLRVTGSGETQYF.

The V call is TRBV20-1, the J call TRBJ2-1; 14 nucleotides agree with TRBD2. The junction had 3 bases not matched to a gene; V was cut back by 3 bases and J by 8 bases. The germline V gene has CDR1 DFQATT and CDR2 SNEGSKA (reference sequence). This CDR3 is 14 amino acids long. CDR3 residues: CSASGLAGGDEQFF. DNA for the CDR3: TGCAGTGCTAGCGGACTAGCGGGAGGAGATGAGCAGTTCTTC.

This clonotype was seen at least ten times. The V call is TRBV4-2, the J call TRBJ2-3, with 8 bases that match TRBD1. Trimming at V came to 11 bases and at J to 1 base, leaving 2 bases not matched to a gene. CDR3 length equals 12 residues. Germline-derived CDR1 and CDR2 are LGHNA and YNFKEQ. CDR3 DNA sequence: TGTGCCGCGGGACAGGGCACAGATACGCAGTATTTT. Residues: CAAGQGTDTQYF.

The CDR3: CSAIPAFGEAFF. CDR3 coding DNA: TGCAGTGCTATCCCGGCTTTTGGTGAAGCTTTCTTT. The rearrangement uses TRBV20-1 and TRBJ1-1, with D unresolved. The CDR3 extends over 12 amino acids. Trimming took 4 bases from V and 7 from J, leaving 13 bases between them. Germline CDR1 is DFQATT and CDR2 is SNEGSKA (reference sequence).

The rearrangement uses TRBV10-3 and TRBJ2-5, with D possibly TRBD1 on 6 matching bases. Trimming stripped 4 bases from V and 5 bases from J, with 14 bases between. The length of the CDR3 is 14 residues. CDR1 is ENHRY, CDR2 SYGVKD, per germline. Here the CDR3 DNA reads TGTGCCATCAGTGCGGACAGACCACCGGAGACCCAGTACTTC. Encoded protein: CAISADRPPETQYF.

This chain links TRBV7-8 with TRBJ2-1; 7 bases align to TRBD2. The CDR3 has 16 amino acids. Trimming removed 2 bases from V and 0 bases from J; junction bases left unmatched: 4. Germline V gene lookup returns CDR1 SGHVS and CDR2 FQNEAQ. The CDR3 DNA reads as TGTGCCAGCAGCTTAAGGCGGGAGATCTCCTACAATGAGCAGTTCTTC. This codes for CASSLRREISYNEQFF.

This clonotype was counted many times. V usage is TRBV7-3 and J usage is TRBJ2-2; tentatively, D is TRBD1 (5 bases). V lost 4 bases and J lost 6, with 9 bases in between. The CDR3 length is 13 residues. The germline V gene has CDR1 SGHTA and CDR2 FQGTGA. CDR3 in DNA: TGTGCCAGCAGCTATTCAGGGCCCGGGGAGCTGTTTTTT. Encoded protein: CASSYSGPGELFF.

The chain links TRBV12-3 or TRBV12-4 to TRBJ1-1, with 11 bases that match TRBD1. The length of the CDR3 is 16 residues. After removal of 4 bases from V and 0 bases from J, the junction contained 4 bases not matched to a gene. DNA for the CDR3: TGTGCCAGCAGTTGGGGACAGGGGGTCGTGAACACTGAAGCTTTCTTT. Translated: CASSWGQGVVNTEAFF.